The 18 T cell receptor beta chains below all came from one sample that was sequenced in a study of cytotoxic CD8 clonotypes in ibrutinib-treated CLL. Assay: immunoSEQ multiplex PCR; the TCRdb copy retains only in-frame clones and omits some. Of some 300,000 clones listed, 70% to 80% were seen once; the top ten hold 6.5% to 8%. The sample here was PBMCs, taken before ibrutinib treatment. The receptor set was obtained from a human donor with chronic lymphocytic leukemia.

The chain has TRBV7-2 and TRBJ2-7, with TRBD1 as a possible D gene (5 bases). Germline V gene sequence: CDR1 SGHTA, CDR2 FQGNSA. The CDR3 extends over 16 amino acids. Between the trimmed V and J ends, which lost 5 bases and 3 bases, there was a span of 20 bases. The CDR3 spells CASSKQDPRFLYEQYF. The CDR3 DNA reads as TGTGCCAGCAGCAAACAGGACCCTAGGTTCCTCTACGAGCAGTACTTC.

This chain connects TRBV29-1 to TRBJ2-1; TRBD2 aligns across 9 bases. CDR1 SQVTM and CDR2 ANQGSEA come from the germline V gene. The CDR3 has 13 amino acids. V lost 4 bases and J lost 9; bases outside the gene matches: 7. CDR3 amino acids: CSVGSGSGSEQFF. In DNA form, the CDR3 reads TGCAGCGTTGGTAGCGGTAGCGGGAGTGAGCAGTTCTTC.

The CDR3: CSVGASGVTGELFF. The CDR3, as DNA: TGCAGCGTTGGGGCTAGCGGGGTCACCGGGGAGCTGTTTTTT. The J gene is TRBJ2-2, the V gene TRBV29-1; 9 nucleotides line up with TRBD2. J gave up 4 bases and V 4 bases, and 4 bases lay outside the gene matches. CDR3 length: 14 residues. Germline CDR1 reads SQVTM; CDR2 reads ANQGSEA.

This chain links TRBV6-5 with TRBJ1-5, with 7 bases matching TRBD1. Germline V gene sequence: CDR1 MNHEY, CDR2 SVGAGI. V shed 6 bases, J shed 4 bases, and the junction held 6 bases outside the gene matches. CDR3 length: 14 amino acids. The DNA for the CDR3 is TGTGCCAGCAGCCGACCAGGGGGTAATCAGCCCCAGCATTTT. Protein product: CASSRPGGNQPQHF.

V usage is TRBV9 and J usage is TRBJ2-1, with a possible D match to TRBD2 (5 bases). Germline loops: CDR1 SGDLS, CDR2 YYNGEE. The V end was cut by 2 bases, the J end by 7 bases, with 13 bases between. The CDR3 loop spans 14 amino acids. The CDR3, as DNA: TGTGCCAGCAGCGTTCGTTGGGGAGAGAATGAGCAGTTCTTC. As protein: CASSVRWGENEQFF.

This CDR3 reads CASSPIYAADEQFF. In nucleotides, the CDR3 is TGTGCCAGCTCACCTATTTATGCGGCCGATGAGCAGTTCTTC. The chain links TRBV18 to TRBJ2-1; D ambiguous. Looked up from germline, CDR1 is KGHSH and CDR2 is LQKENI. This CDR3 spans 14 amino acids. V gave up 3 bases and J gave up 8 bases, with 14 bases separating them.

The chain employs TRBV29-1 and TRBJ1-4; D call uncertain. Trimming removed 7 bases at V and 4 bases at J, with 13 bases between. The CDR3 spans 13 residues. Germline V lookup: CDR1 SQVTM, CDR2 ANQGSEA. The DNA of the CDR3 is TGCAGCGCCTTGACCCGTTATAATGAAAAACTGTTTTTT. Protein sequence: CSALTRYNEKLFF.

The gene calls are TRBV27 and TRBJ2-2, with 10 bases identical to TRBD1. The CDR3 extends over 15 amino acids. Germline loops: CDR1 MNHEY, CDR2 SMNVEV (reference sequence). The V gene end was trimmed by 3 bases and the J gene end by 4 bases; junction bases not matched to a gene: 2. CDR3 region: CASSFGTGVTGELFF. Written as DNA, the CDR3 is TGTGCCAGCAGTTTTGGGACAGGGGTCACCGGGGAGCTGTTTTTT.

J is TRBJ2-3 and V is TRBV6-1, with a possible D match to TRBD1 (6 bases). Trimming pared 0 bases from V and 0 bases from J, leaving 10 bases between. Per germline, CDR1 MNHNS and CDR2 SASEGT. CDR3 length: 16 amino acids. The CDR3 DNA is TGTGCCAGCAGTGAAGCAGGGGGTCCCAGCACAGATACGCAGTATTTT. This encodes CASSEAGGPSTDTQYF.

The chain links TRBV7-8 to TRBJ1-5; the D is unclear. Between the trimmed V and J ends, which lost 2 bases and 9 bases, there was a span of 8 bases. This CDR3 has 12 residues. Germline V gene sequence: CDR1 SGHVS, CDR2 FQNEAQ. CDR3 sequence: CASSLQAMPQHF. As DNA, the CDR3 is TGTGCCAGCAGCTTACAGGCGATGCCCCAGCATTTT. The complete variable domain, with remaining parts taken from reference TRBV7-8 and TRBJ1-5, reads GAGVSQSPRYKVAKRGQDVALRCDPISGHVSLFWYQQALGQGPEFLTYFQNEAQLDKSGLPSDRFFAERPEGSVSTLKIQRTQQEDSAVYLCASSLQAMPQHFGDGTRLSIL.

The chain joins TRBV7-8 to TRBJ2-7, with 9 bases identical to TRBD2. The length of the CDR3 is 15 residues. CDR1 is SGHVS and CDR2 is FQNEAQ in the germline V gene. V shed 6 bases, J shed 6 bases, and the junction held 12 bases outside the gene matches. The CDR3 sequence is CASSYPWPAGGEQYF. The CDR3 DNA follows: TGTGCCAGCAGTTACCCCTGGCCAGCGGGAGGCGAGCAGTACTTC. Complete variable domain (other parts from reference TRBV7-8 and TRBJ2-7): GAGVSQSPRYKVAKRGQDVALRCDPISGHVSLFWYQQALGQGPEFLTYFQNEAQLDKSGLPSDRFFAERPEGSVSTLKIQRTQQEDSAVYLCASSYPWPAGGEQYFGPGTRLTVT.

The rearrangement joins TRBV7-2 to TRBJ2-7, with unresolved D. CDR3 length equals 14 residues. V was cut by 2 bases and J by 0 bases, with 8 bases left in between. Germline CDR1 and CDR2: SGHTA and FQGNSA. The CDR3 region has the DNA TGTGCCAGCAGCTTACCTAGATCCTCCTACGAGCAGTACTTC. This translates into CASSLPRSSYEQYF.

The chain combines TRBV5-4 with TRBJ2-1; D is ambiguous. V was shortened by 2 bases and J by 8 bases, with 11 bases between the two germline ends. The CDR3 extends over 13 amino acids. In germline, CDR1 is SGHNT, CDR2 YYREEE (reference sequence). CDR3 amino acids: CASSFSSLDEQFF. In DNA, the CDR3 is TGTGCCAGCAGCTTCTCCAGCTTGGATGAGCAGTTCTTC.

J is TRBJ2-1 and V is TRBV6-5, with a possible D match to TRBD2 (5 bases). This CDR3 has 13 residues. Germline values: CDR1 MNHEY, CDR2 SVGAGI. Trimming pared 2 bases from V and 15 bases from J, leaving 17 bases between. Here the CDR3 DNA reads TGTGCCAGCAGTTACACAACCGTCGGGGTCCGGTTCTTC. Translating it yields CASSYTTVGVRFF.

This chain links TRBV11-2 with TRBJ2-7; 8 nucleotides agree with TRBD1. The germline CDR1 and CDR2 sequences are SGHAT and FQNNGV. V lost 4 bases and J lost 3; bases outside the gene matches: 17. This CDR3 comprises 18 residues. The CDR3 sequence is CASSWAGQGAGLVYEQYF. As DNA, the CDR3 is TGTGCCAGCAGCTGGGCTGGGCAGGGGGCGGGATTAGTCTACGAGCAGTACTTC.

The chain has TRBV9 and TRBJ2-7; 14 bases align to TRBD2. This CDR3 comprises 15 residues. V gave up 2 bases and J gave up 7 bases; unmatched junction bases: 5. Germline lookup yields CDR1 SGDLS and CDR2 YYNGEE. CDR3 nucleotides: TGTGCCAGCAGCGTGGGACTAGCGGGAGAAAATGAGCAGTACTTC. Amino acids: CASSVGLAGENEQYF.

The genes are TRBV4-3 and TRBJ1-2; no reliable D call. Germline V lookup: CDR1 LGHNA, CDR2 YSLEER. V gave up 8 bases and J gave up 4 bases, with 5 bases separating them. This CDR3 comprises 10 residues. CDR3 region: CASGIYGYTF. DNA for the CDR3: TGCGCCAGCGGAATCTATGGCTACACCTTC.

The chain carries TRBV10-3 and TRBJ1-4; D is possibly TRBD1 (6 bases). Deletions cut 6 bases from V and 5 bases from J, with 16 bases between. Germline CDR1 ENHRY, CDR2 SYGVKD. CDR3 length: 15 residues. CDR3 DNA sequence: TGTGCCATCAGCCCTCTGGCAGGGGCAAATGAAAAACTGTTTTTT. This codes for CAISPLAGANEKLFF.